This T cell receptor (beta chain) was recovered during a study of glioma-infiltrating T cells. Deletions cut 6 bases from V and 9 bases from J, with 12 bases between. Germline V CDR1 and CDR2: MNHEY, SVGEGT. CDR3 size: 12 residues. TCR alpha and beta CDR3 regions were amplified from RNA using iRepertoire nested multiplex PCR. MiXCR, applied by TCRdb to the multiplex PCR reads, yields one record per CDR3 protein. The data show around 140,000 distinct CDR3 sequences, 30% to 40% seen once. Material for sequencing was glioma tissue, nonneoplastic brain tissue, or PBMCs (not recorded which). This TCR was sampled from a human donor with low-grade glioma or glioblastoma, undergoing nonglioma brain surgery, or in good health (not recorded which). The chain has TRBV6-2 or TRBV6-3 and TRBJ2-1, with D tentatively TRBD1 (5 bases). The CDR3 bases are TGTGCCAGCAGACAGGCTAAGGTTGAGCAGTTCTTC. Translation: CASRQAKVEQFF.